This TCR beta chain was recorded in a study of T cell repertoires in cytomegalovirus infection. Study information: Both a matching HLA type and CMV infection were indicated by public TCR beta signatures. Whole-study results and caveats: Summed public TCR beta family frequency identified CMV carriers bearing the relevant HLA. What dominated the ex vivo response were HLA-C-restricted CMV-specific TCR beta clonotypes.

The V and J ends lost 0 bases and 13 bases, in that order; junction bases with no gene match: 10. Germline-derived CDR1 and CDR2 are MNHEY and SMNVEV (reference sequence). The CDR3 runs to 16 residues. TCRdb used MiXCR to reprocess the reads, holding one entry per CDR3 protein. This sample has a few hundred thousand distinct CDR3 sequences, with approximately 22% found just once. As concerns this clonotype: What it recognizes is unknown.

The V and J genes are TRBV27 and TRBJ2-1, with 12 bases identical to TRBD2. The sample was CD8+ T cells from PBMCs. The sequence was obtained from a human donor in good health (CMV status not recorded). Some clones in this sample may be carry-over from other donors' samples. CDR3 sequence (DNA): TGTGCCAGCAGTTTATCCCGACCTAGCGGGGGGGCTTTTCAGTTCTTC. It translates to CASSLSRPSGGAFQFF.